This T cell receptor beta chain was documented in a study of blood T cells in healthy people across ages. Findings and limits, study-wide: Diversity of TCR beta correlated strongly with naive T cell percentage. No conclusive comparison of naive versus antigen-experienced cells was possible with unsorted PBMCs.

With a J-beta primer mix and a sample-barcoded 5' primer, a second PCR ran about 7 to 12 cycles. Per sample, CDR3-containing paired-end reads numbered at least 2.5 million. TCRdb recomputed calls from the 5' RACE reads with MiXCR, one row per CDR3 protein. The sample includes nearly 1 million distinct CDR3 sequences, 45% to 60% of them seen just once. This clonotype was counted a few times. Antigen unknown. CDR3 length: 14 amino acids. The germline V gene encodes CDR1 SGHAT and CDR2 FQNNGV. V lost 2 bases and J 11 bases, leaving 18 bases between the germline ends. This clonotype originated in an older woman in good health. The J gene is TRBJ2-5, the V gene TRBV11-2; D perhaps matches TRBD2 (5 bases). Material for sequencing was blood. The DNA of the CDR3 is TGTGCCAGCAGCTTATATTCCAACCCTTGGGAGCAGTACTTC. Protein sequence: CASSLYSNPWEQYF.